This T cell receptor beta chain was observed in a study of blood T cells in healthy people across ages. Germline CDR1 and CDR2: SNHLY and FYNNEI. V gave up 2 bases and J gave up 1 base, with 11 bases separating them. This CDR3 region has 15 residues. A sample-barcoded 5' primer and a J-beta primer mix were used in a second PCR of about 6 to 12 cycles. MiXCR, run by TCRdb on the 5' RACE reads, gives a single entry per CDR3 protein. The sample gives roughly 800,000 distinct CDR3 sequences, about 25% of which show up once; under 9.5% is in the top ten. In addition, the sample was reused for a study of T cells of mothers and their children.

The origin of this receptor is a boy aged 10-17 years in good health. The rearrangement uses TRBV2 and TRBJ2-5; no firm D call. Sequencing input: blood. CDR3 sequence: CASSEPLDLQETQYF. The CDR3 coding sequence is TGTGCCAGCAGTGAACCTCTAGACCTCCAAGAGACCCAGTACTTC. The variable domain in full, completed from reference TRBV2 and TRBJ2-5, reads EPEVTQTPSHQVTQMGQEVILRCVPISNHLYFYWYRQILGQKVEFLVSFYNNEISEKSEIFDDQFSVERPDGSNFTLKIRSTKLEDSAMYFCASSEPLDLQETQYFGPGTRLLVL.